Below, 28 T cell receptor beta chains from the same sample are listed, as sequenced in a study of T cells in Graves' hyperthyroidism and ophthalmopathy. Using RNA transcripts as the source, TCR beta CDR3 regions were amplified. The study used the HTBI primer set for a first-round RT-PCR of the TCR CDR3. TCRdb re-derived calls from the multiplex PCR reads in MiXCR, one entry per CDR3 protein. The table includes about 250,000 distinct CDR3 sequences, approximately 23% detected once. The specimen sequenced was blood. These TCRs come from a woman aged 40 to 50 with Graves' ophthalmopathy.

This clonotype was seen many times. The chain employs TRBV20-1 and TRBJ2-2, with D perhaps matching TRBD2 (5 bases). V was pared by 1 base and J by 6 bases, with 9 bases between. In germline, CDR1 is DFQATT, CDR2 SNEGSKA (reference sequence). The CDR3 is made up of 13 amino acids. The CDR3 DNA is TGCAGTGCTAGAGGGACTCTGGCCGGGGAGCTGTTTTTT. Its protein product is CSARGTLAGELFF.

In this sample, this clonotype turned up a few times. J is TRBJ1-1 and V is TRBV9, with 9 bases fitting TRBD1. In germline, CDR1 is SGDLS, CDR2 YYNGEE. The V segment lost 4 bases and the J segment 5 bases; nucleotides outside the gene matches: 6. CDR3 length: 14 amino acids. CDR3 nucleotides: TGTGCCAGCAGCCTCGGGACAGGGTTAACTGAAGCTTTCTTT. This gives the protein CASSLGTGLTEAFF.

This clonotype was recorded at least ten times. The V call is TRBV6-1, the J call TRBJ2-2, with D possibly being TRBD1 (5 bases). CDR1 is MNHNS, CDR2 SASEGT, per germline. This CDR3 is built from 13 residues. Here the CDR3 DNA reads TGTGTCAACAGGAGACGGAACACCGGGGAGCTGTTTTTT. Protein product: CVNRRRNTGELFF.

Ten or more counts support this clonotype. The CDR3 bases are TGTGCCAGCAAAATGCGGGGGGCTAACACTGAAGCTTTCTTT. Translating gives CASKMRGANTEAFF. The rearrangement uses TRBV27 and TRBJ1-1; TRBD1 might be the D (6 bases). Trimming cost V 7 bases and J 2 bases, with 14 bases left between them. This CDR3 spans 14 amino acids. Germline lookup yields CDR1 MNHEY and CDR2 SMNVEV (reference sequence).

This clonotype was seen many times. V gene TRBV20-1 combines with J gene TRBJ2-2, with D hard to call. Germline V gives CDR1 DFQATT, CDR2 SNEGSKA (reference sequence). Trimming took 2 bases from V and 3 from J, leaving 4 bases between them. The CDR3 covers 12 residues. CDR3 region: CSARPDTGELFF. The DNA of the CDR3 is TGCAGTGCTAGACCGGACACCGGGGAGCTGTTTTTT.

The table lists this clonotype with many counts. This rearrangement joins TRBV11-1 to TRBJ1-2, with TRBD1 as a possible D gene (5 bases). Trimming removed 5 bases from V and 6 bases from J, with 22 bases in between. Looked up from germline, CDR1 is SGHAT and CDR2 is FQDESV (reference sequence). The CDR3 has 16 residues. In DNA form, the CDR3 reads TGTGCCAGCAGCCTTAGCTGGGGGAATTCACAGAATGGCTACACCTTC. Amino acid sequence: CASSLSWGNSQNGYTF. Complete variable domain (other parts from reference TRBV11-1 and TRBJ1-2): EAEVAQSPRYKITEKSQAVAFWCDPISGHATLYWYRQILGQGPELLVQFQDESVVDDSQLPKDRFSAERLKGVDSTLKIQPAELGDSAMYLCASSLSWGNSQNGYTFGSGTRLTVV.

This clonotype was detected ten times or more. This chain uses TRBV28 with TRBJ2-1; D remains ambiguous. CDR1 is MDHEN and CDR2 is SYDVKM in the germline V gene. This CDR3 has 15 amino acids. V was clipped by 3 bases and J by 4 bases, with 13 bases between them. CDR3 region: CASSLGIEEYNEQFF. The CDR3 coding sequence is TGTGCCAGCAGTTTGGGGATTGAAGAGTACAATGAGCAGTTCTTC.

Ten or more counts support this clonotype. The chain joins TRBV20-1 to TRBJ2-7; possibly TRBD2 for D (5 bases). CDR3 size: 14 residues. V lost 1 base to trimming and J lost 7 bases, with 17 bases between them. Germline V gene data show CDR1 as DFQATT and CDR2 as SNEGSKA (reference sequence). CDR3 residues: CSARGELDLWEQYF. The CDR3 nucleotides are TGCAGTGCTAGAGGGGAGCTGGACCTTTGGGAGCAGTACTTC.

This sequence joins TRBV11-1 and TRBJ2-5; possible D gene TRBD2, 5 bases. This CDR3 region has 15 residues. Germline V gene data show CDR1 as SGHAT and CDR2 as FQDESV (reference sequence). Trimming cost V 5 bases and J 0 bases, with 13 bases left between them. CDR3 loop: CASSIDSGYQETQYF. The CDR3 DNA reads TGTGCCAGCAGCATAGACTCGGGGTACCAAGAGACCCAGTACTTC.

The V gene is TRBV6-2 or TRBV6-3, the J gene TRBJ2-7; D not resolved. Germline CDR1 MNHEY, CDR2 SVGEGT. The CDR3 runs to 14 residues. V was shortened by 6 bases and J by 6 bases, with 18 bases between the two germline ends. The CDR3 coding sequence is TGTGCCAGCAGGACTGATAACACTCGAGCCGAGCAGTACTTC. It translates to CASRTDNTRAEQYF.

This clonotype was observed at least ten times. V usage is TRBV27 and J usage is TRBJ1-5; no definite D call. Germline V gene sequence: CDR1 MNHEY, CDR2 SMNVEV (reference sequence). Trimming stripped 3 bases from V and 6 bases from J, with 12 bases between. The CDR3 contains 14 residues. In nucleotides, the CDR3 is TGTGCCAGCAGTTTCGCAGGTCTGGGTCAGCCCCAGCATTTT. Translating gives CASSFAGLGQPQHF.

This clonotype was observed at least ten times. The chain combines TRBV2 with TRBJ2-7; 7 nucleotides line up with TRBD2. This CDR3 has 15 residues. Trimming removed 5 bases from V and 4 bases from J; junction bases left unmatched: 11. Germline loops: CDR1 SNHLY, CDR2 FYNNEI. Here the CDR3 DNA reads TGTGCCAGCAGTTCGAGCGGGACGACCAGGTACGAGCAGTACTTC. Its translation: CASSSSGTTRYEQYF.

J is TRBJ2-2 and V is TRBV27; D may be TRBD2 (6 bases). CDR3 size: 17 residues. The ends were cut back, 5 bases at V and 4 bases at J, with 20 bases in the middle. Germline values: CDR1 MNHEY, CDR2 SMNVEV (reference sequence). CDR3 bases: TGTGCCAGCAGTGCCCCCGTGGGTCTGGGAGGCACCGGGGAGCTGTTTTTT. This encodes CASSAPVGLGGTGELFF.

There are many counts of this clonotype. The chain combines TRBV7-9 with TRBJ1-2; a possible D gene is TRBD1 (6 bases). The CDR3 is 13 amino acids. Trimming took off 5 bases at V and 6 bases at J, with 13 bases between the two ends. Per the germline V gene, CDR1 is SEHNR and CDR2 is FQNEAQ (reference sequence). CDR3 region: CASSTTGSDGYTF. For the CDR3, the DNA is TGTGCCAGCAGCACCACAGGGTCGGATGGCTACACCTTC.

This rearrangement joins TRBV28 to TRBJ2-7, with no clear D. The CDR3 has 14 amino acids. CDR1 is MDHEN and CDR2 is SYDVKM in the germline V gene. V lost 5 bases and J lost 3, with 14 bases in between. The CDR3, as DNA: TGTGCCAGCAGTCGACAACCAACGCGCTACGAGCAGTACTTC. Encoded protein: CASSRQPTRYEQYF.

This clonotype was found many times. The rearrangement links TRBV6-5 to TRBJ2-3; D ambiguous. Germline assignment: CDR1 MNHEY and CDR2 SVGAGI. The CDR3 has 14 residues. V shed 3 bases and J shed 5 bases, with 12 bases lying between them. The CDR3 bases are TGTGCCAGCAGTTATGGGCAGTCCCTAGATACGCAGTATTTT. Translating gives CASSYGQSLDTQYF.

This clonotype was detected ten times or more. This chain connects TRBV6-5 to TRBJ2-7, with D possibly TRBD1 on 5 matching bases. CDR1 is MNHEY, CDR2 SVGAGI, per germline. This CDR3 contains 13 residues. The V end lost 7 bases, the J end lost 4 bases, and 14 bases lay between the germline ends. This CDR3 reads CASMGQDRYEQYF. The CDR3 coding sequence is TGTGCCAGCATGGGGCAGGACCGTTACGAGCAGTACTTC.

The count of this clonotype is one. This chain's CDR3 is CSAHTVGGLNTEAFF. As DNA, the CDR3 is TGCAGCGCACATACCGTCGGGGGTCTCAACACTGAAGCTTTCTTT. The chain couples TRBV29-1 to TRBJ1-1; TRBD1 might be the D (5 bases). V was shortened by 7 bases and J by 2 bases, with 20 bases between the two germline ends. The CDR3 consists of 15 residues. Looked up from germline, CDR1 is SQVTM and CDR2 is ANQGSEA.

This chain joins TRBV6-1 and TRBJ2-5, with D perhaps TRBD1 (5 bases). The CDR3 runs 15 residues. Trimming shortened V by 4 bases and J by 5 bases, and 17 bases separated the two germline ends. Germline loops: CDR1 MNHNS, CDR2 SASEGT. CDR3 nucleotide sequence: TGTGCCAGCAGTGGGGCCTCCAGGGAACGCGAGACCCAGTACTTC. It encodes CASSGASRERETQYF.

There are many counts of this clonotype. The chain carries TRBV20-1 and TRBJ1-3; D gene unclear. Germline V gene lookup returns CDR1 DFQATT and CDR2 SNEGSKA (reference sequence). Trimming left V 5 bases short and J 2 bases short, with 4 bases between. This CDR3 has 11 amino acids. DNA for the CDR3: TGCAGTGCTCAAACTGGAAACACCATATATTTT. Its translation: CSAQTGNTIYF.

In its sample, this clonotype was seen many times. The chain joins TRBV4-1 to TRBJ1-2, with D uncertain. The CDR3 spans 14 residues. The germline V gene encodes CDR1 MGHRA and CDR2 YSYEKL. V was shortened by 0 bases and J by 7 bases, with 12 bases between the two germline ends. The CDR3 spells CASSQDGVHRGYTF. The CDR3 nucleotides read TGCGCCAGCAGCCAAGATGGGGTACATCGTGGCTACACCTTC.

This clonotype has more than one count but fewer than ten. V gene TRBV20-1 combines with J gene TRBJ2-6, with TRBD2 matching 13 bases. Germline CDR1 and CDR2: DFQATT and SNEGSKA (reference sequence). The V gene end was trimmed by 3 bases and the J gene end by 0 bases; junction bases not matched to a gene: 5. This CDR3 is built from 18 residues. CDR3 nucleotides: TGCAGTGCTAGCGCGGGACTAGCGGGGACCTCTGGGGCCAACGTCCTGACTTTC. It is translated as CSASAGLAGTSGANVLTF.

This clonotype was counted at least ten times. CDR3 loop: CASSATPRDTGELFF. The CDR3 DNA follows: TGTGCCAGCAGCGCTACCCCCCGGGACACCGGGGAGCTGTTTTTT. The chain joins TRBV7-6 to TRBJ2-2; no definite D call. V lost 5 bases to trimming and J lost 3 bases, with 13 bases between them. From germline, CDR1 is SGHVS and CDR2 FNYEAQ. The CDR3 has 15 amino acids.

The rearrangement joins TRBV6-1 to TRBJ1-5; TRBD1 is a possible D gene (6 bases). CDR1 and CDR2 (germline): MNHNS, SASEGT. The CDR3 covers 15 residues. V lost 2 bases, J lost 5 bases, and 13 bases lay in between. DNA for the CDR3: TGTGCCAGCAGTGAATGGGGGACATCTCATCAGCCCCAGCATTTT. Translated: CASSEWGTSHQPQHF.

This clonotype was observed a single time. The V call is TRBV6-2 or TRBV6-3, the J call TRBJ1-1; D unclear. Germline V gives CDR1 MNHEY, CDR2 SVGEGT. V was shortened by 5 bases and J by 1 base, with 14 bases between the two germline ends. This CDR3 has 15 amino acids. CDR3 in amino acids: CASSNPFRGNTEAFF. CDR3 bases: TGTGCCAGCAGTAACCCGTTTCGGGGGAACACTGAAGCTTTCTTT.

This clonotype was counted at least ten times. CDR3 coding DNA: TGCAGTGCTAGATCTACCGGGGAGTCCCCCCAGTACTTC. It codes for CSARSTGESPQYF. The chain couples TRBV20-1 to TRBJ2-5; tentative D call: TRBD2 (5 bases). With 2 bases removed from V and 9 bases from J, the gap between germline ends came to 16 bases. CDR1 is DFQATT and CDR2 is SNEGSKA in the germline V gene (reference sequence). The CDR3 sequence is 13 residues long.

Remarks on this clonotype: Germline and junction disagree at one end, which may indicate a read error. The chain carries TRBV3-1 and TRBJ2-7; 9 bases line up with TRBD1. The CDR3 has 15 residues. Germline CDR1 is LGHDT and CDR2 is YNNKEL (reference sequence). CDR3 region: CGSSLGTGSVHEQYF. The CDR3 DNA sequence: TGTGGCAGCAGCCTTGGGACAGGGAGCGTCCACGAGCAGTACTTC.

This clonotype was picked up a small number of times. The chain recombines TRBV27 with TRBJ2-7, with D tentatively TRBD1 or TRBD2 (5 bases each). CDR1 and CDR2 (germline): MNHEY, SMNVEV (reference sequence). This CDR3 spans 14 amino acids. Deletions cut 5 bases from V and 6 bases from J, with 17 bases between. The CDR3 sequence is CASSVWGRAPEQYF. Here the CDR3 DNA reads TGTGCCAGCAGTGTTTGGGGACGAGCTCCCGAGCAGTACTTC.